This TCR beta chain derives from a study of T cells in Graves' hyperthyroidism and ophthalmopathy. Findings of the study overall: Appearing also in blood were most of the thyroid clonotypes expanded above 0.001.

Graves' hyperthyroidism showing no ophthalmopathy progression within 18 months was considered stable. The authors took PBMCs from about 9.5 ml fresh peripheral blood. Amplified TCR beta CDR3 regions derived from RNA transcripts. When the TCR CDR3 underwent first-round RT-PCR, the HTBI primer set was used. TCRdb reprocessed the multiplex PCR reads with MiXCR, giving one entry per CDR3 protein. Altogether hundreds of thousands of distinct CDR3 sequences are present, 15% to 18% being singletons, with the ten largest covering approximately 8%. Germline CDR1 LNHDA, CDR2 SQIVND (reference sequence). The CDR3 length is 15 residues. Deletions cut 5 bases from V and 0 bases from J, with 14 bases between. This clonotype was counted at least ten times. Its specificity is unknown.

The sample consisted of blood. The chain links TRBV19 to TRBJ2-7; D call uncertain. The clonotype comes from a woman aged 18-30 years with Graves' hyperthyroidism. For the CDR3, the DNA is TGTGCCAGTAGTCCGGGCGGCTTCAGCTCCTACGAGCAGTACTTC. Translation: CASSPGGFSSYEQYF.